The 6 T cell receptor beta chains given below trace back to one sample, sequenced in a study of OX40 agonist ivuxolimab in advanced cancers. Libraries were prepared by immunoSEQ multiplex PCR; TCRdb keeps only in-frame clonotypes and omits some of them. The repertoire has about 31,000 clones, about 89% of them found once; the top ten carry 25%. Sequencing was performed on CD4+ or CD8+ T cells sorted from blood, taken in a trial of the OX40 agonist ivuxolimab. The source is an adult with an advanced solid tumor such as melanoma, head and neck, liver or kidney cancer.

This sequence joins TRBV5-5 and TRBJ2-3; 7 positions match TRBD1. V dropped 4 bases and J dropped 4; count of bases not matched to a gene: 12. Germline V lookup: CDR1 SGHKS, CDR2 YYEKEE (reference sequence). This CDR3 is built from 16 residues. CDR3 sequence: CASSSRTGRGADTQYF. The CDR3 DNA is TGTGCCAGCAGCAGCCGGACAGGAAGAGGCGCAGATACGCAGTATTTT.

CDR3 in DNA: TGTGCCAGCGCCCAGGGAAGGTGGGGAACTGAAGCTTTCTTT. It is translated as CASAQGRWGTEAFF. The rearrangement links TRBV6-6 to TRBJ1-1; possibly TRBD1 for D (5 bases). CDR3 length equals 14 residues. Germline lookup yields CDR1 MNHNY and CDR2 SVGAGI (reference sequence). Trimming removed 8 bases at V and 5 bases at J, with 18 bases between.

The chain links TRBV6-6 to TRBJ2-1, with 9 bases lining up with TRBD2. Germline CDR1 is MNHNY and CDR2 is SVGAGI (reference sequence). The CDR3 is 15 amino acids. V shed 8 bases and J 5 bases; nucleotides not matched to a gene: 10. CDR3 in DNA: TGTGCCAGCGTAGGGCCGAGACTAGCGGACAATGAGCAGTTCTTC. Encoded protein: CASVGPRLADNEQFF.

The chain is built from TRBV11-2 and TRBJ2-1; D may be TRBD2 (6 bases). Trimming stripped 1 base from V and 7 bases from J, with 20 bases between. Per the germline V gene, CDR1 is SGHAT and CDR2 is FQNNGV. The CDR3 is made up of 17 amino acids. The CDR3 is CASSLGGSGLLRNEQFF. CDR3 coding DNA: TGTGCCAGCAGCTTAGGGGGTAGCGGACTCTTGAGGAATGAGCAGTTCTTC. The complete variable domain, with remaining parts taken from reference TRBV11-2 and TRBJ2-1, reads EAGVAQSPRYKIIEKRQSVAFWCNPISGHATLYWYQQILGQGPKLLIQFQNNGVVDDSQLPKDRFSAERLKGVDSTLKIQPAKLEDSAVYLCASSLGGSGLLRNEQFFGPGTRLTVL.

The chain combines TRBV28 with TRBJ1-1, with D hard to call. The germline gives CDR1 MDHEN, CDR2 SYDVKM. The CDR3 loop spans 13 amino acids. The V gene lost 2 bases and the J gene lost 6 bases, with 10 bases spanning the gap. The CDR3 nucleotides read TGTGCCAGCAGTTTACCATGGGGAGCTGAAGCTTTCTTT. Translating gives CASSLPWGAEAFF.

J is TRBJ2-5 and V is TRBV29-1; possible D gene TRBD2, 5 bases. Germline V CDR1 and CDR2: SQVTM, ANQGSEA. CDR3 length: 13 amino acids. Trimming pared 4 bases from V and 5 bases from J, leaving 14 bases between. CDR3: CSVGATSHETQYF. DNA of the CDR3: TGCAGCGTTGGGGCAACTAGTCACGAGACCCAGTACTTC.